This T cell receptor beta chain was identified in a study of Ad26.COV2.S vaccination and SARS-CoV-2 variants. Profiled with immunoSEQ multiplex PCR; TCRdb holds only in-frame clones, not every one. This table has approximately 340,000 clones, 92% appearing once. The germline V gene has CDR1 SNHLY and CDR2 FYNNEI. The germline V and J ends were trimmed by 10 bases and 10 bases, with 20 bases remaining between them. The CDR3 is 13 residues long. This chain links TRBV2 with TRBJ2-1; D could derive from TRBD1 or TRBD2 (5 bases each). The sample was peripheral blood, taken after recovery from COVID-19. The receptor was derived from a human donor who had recovered from COVID-19. This chain's CDR3 is CATTGRGIEEQFF. The CDR3 coding sequence is TGTGCCACCACAGGCCGGGGTATTGAGGAGCAGTTCTTC.